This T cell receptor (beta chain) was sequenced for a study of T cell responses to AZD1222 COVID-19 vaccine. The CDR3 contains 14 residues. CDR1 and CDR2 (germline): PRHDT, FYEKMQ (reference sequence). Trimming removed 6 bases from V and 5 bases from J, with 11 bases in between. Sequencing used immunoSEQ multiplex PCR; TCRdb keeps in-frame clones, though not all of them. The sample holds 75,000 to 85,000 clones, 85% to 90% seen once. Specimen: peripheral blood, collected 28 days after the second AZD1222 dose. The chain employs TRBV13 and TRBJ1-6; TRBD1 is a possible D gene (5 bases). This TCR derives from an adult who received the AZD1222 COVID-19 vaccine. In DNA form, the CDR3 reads TGTGCCAGCAGTGTCCGGGGCCATAATTCACCCCTCCACTTT. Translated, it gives CASSVRGHNSPLHF.